The 13 T cell receptor beta chains in this list originate from one sample, sequenced in a study of EBV T-cell therapy then PD-1 blockade in nasopharyngeal carcinoma. Time point in this sample: 266 days after commencement of treatment, after nivolumab therapy. Treatment meaning: AdE1-LMPpoly-expanded autologous EBV-specific T-cell therapy followed by anti-PD-1 nivolumab. No antigens are known for them. Method: immunoSEQ multiplex PCR; TCRdb's copy keeps in-frame clones and lacks some. The table shows around 19,000 clones, with around 80% occurring only once. The specimen was CD8+ T cells from blood, collected at roughly day 250 from a patient whose treatment included autologous EBV-specific T cells and nivolumab. Receptor source: a man aged 35 to 55 with nasopharyngeal carcinoma.

The chain carries TRBV5-1 and TRBJ1-1; 9 nucleotides agree with TRBD1. The CDR3 has 14 residues. Looked up from germline, CDR1 is SGHRS and CDR2 is YFSETQ. V was clipped by 2 bases and J by 3 bases; unmatched bases: 2. CDR3 coding DNA: TGCGCCAGCAGCTTCCGGGACAGGGACACTGAAGCTTTCTTT. Translation: CASSFRDRDTEAFF.

This chain connects TRBV13 to TRBJ1-2, with D possibly being TRBD1 (6 bases). Trimming removed 0 bases at V and 13 bases at J, with 9 bases between. The CDR3 spans 11 residues. Germline CDR1 is PRHDT and CDR2 is FYEKMQ (reference sequence). The CDR3 nucleotides read TGTGCCAGCAGCTTAGGACAGGGATGCACCTTC. Encoded protein: CASSLGQGCTF.

This chain uses TRBV5-6 with TRBJ1-1, with D unclear. There are 12 residues in the CDR3. The V gene's germline CDR1 is SGHDT and CDR2 YYEEEE. V lost 0 bases, J lost 4 bases, and 4 bases lay in between. The CDR3 loop is CASSLDPTEAFF. The CDR3 DNA is TGTGCCAGCAGCTTGGACCCCACTGAAGCTTTCTTT.

The V and J genes are TRBV27 and TRBJ1-5; possible D gene TRBD1, 6 bases. The CDR3 is 13 amino acids. Germline-derived CDR1 and CDR2 are MNHEY and SMNVEV (reference sequence). V was pared by 3 bases and J by 4 bases, with 7 bases between. As DNA, the CDR3 is TGTGCCAGCAGTTTCCAGGGGAATCAGCCCCAGCATTTT. Its translation: CASSFQGNQPQHF.

This chain connects TRBV2 to TRBJ2-1, with 11 bases aligning to TRBD1. J lost 8 bases, V lost 2 bases, and 11 bases had no gene match. Germline V CDR1 and CDR2: SNHLY, FYNNEI. The CDR3 sequence is 17 residues long. This chain's CDR3 is CASSEYIGQGAQDEQFF. The CDR3 nucleotides read TGTGCCAGCAGTGAATACATAGGACAGGGGGCCCAGGATGAGCAGTTCTTC.

The genes are TRBV5-5 and TRBJ1-1; D unclear. The CDR3 is 11 amino acids. V was cut by 4 bases and J by 6 bases, with 7 bases left in between. Germline V gives CDR1 SGHKS, CDR2 YYEKEE (reference sequence). CDR3 in DNA: TGTGCCAGCAGCGAAGGGTCTGAAGCTTTCTTT. It specifies CASSEGSEAFF. Supplemented by reference TRBV5-5 and TRBJ1-1, the full variable domain reads DAGVTQSPTHLIKTRGQQVTLRCSPISGHKSVSWYQQVLGQGPQFIFQYYEKEERGRGNFPDRFSARQFPNYSSELNVNALLLGDSALYLCASSEGSEAFFGQGTRLTVV.

V usage is TRBV9 and J usage is TRBJ2-7, with D possibly being TRBD1 or TRBD2 (5 bases each). This CDR3 spans 12 amino acids. V was trimmed by 3 bases and J by 3 bases, leaving 7 bases between them. Germline CDR1 reads SGDLS; CDR2 reads YYNGEE. The CDR3 nucleotides read TGTGCCAGCAGCGGGGACGGCTACGAGCAGTACTTC. Protein sequence: CASSGDGYEQYF.

This clone has just one count. The rearrangement links TRBV15 to TRBJ2-7, with D perhaps TRBD2 (7 bases). Trimming shortened V by 0 bases and J by 5 bases, and 17 bases separated the two germline ends. Per germline, CDR1 LNHNV and CDR2 YYDKDF (reference sequence). The CDR3 sequence is 16 residues long. CDR3 in DNA: TGTGCCACCAGCAGAGATAGAGGGGGGGGAATGGACGAGCAGTACTTC. Amino acid sequence: CATSRDRGGGMDEQYF.

The gene calls are TRBV6-4 and TRBJ2-6; D gene ambiguous. V lost 4 bases and J 2 bases, leaving 6 bases between the germline ends. This CDR3 is 14 amino acids long. Germline values: CDR1 MRHNA, CDR2 SNTAGT. CDR3 protein: CASSALAGANVLTF. For the CDR3, the DNA is TGTGCCAGCAGTGCTCTAGCTGGGGCCAACGTCCTGACTTTC.

The table lists this clone with a count of one. The CDR3 region is CASRQEGGWPGDTGELFF. The DNA of the CDR3 is TGTGCCAGCAGACAAGAGGGGGGGTGGCCGGGGGACACCGGGGAGCTGTTTTTT. V gene TRBV5-4 combines with J gene TRBJ2-2; D is perhaps TRBD2 (7 bases). The CDR3 covers 18 residues. The germline V gene has CDR1 SGHNT and CDR2 YYREEE (reference sequence). V was trimmed by 5 bases and J by 3 bases, leaving 23 bases between them.

The chain couples TRBV12-5 to TRBJ2-3, with 10 nucleotides matching TRBD2. The CDR3 has 16 amino acids. V shed 6 bases, J shed 0 bases, and the junction held 6 bases outside the gene matches. CDR1 and CDR2 (germline): LGHNT, FRNRAP. As DNA, the CDR3 is TGTGCTAGTGGGCTAGCGGGGGCTGTTAGCACAGATACGCAGTATTTT. Amino acids: CASGLAGAVSTDTQYF.

The V gene is TRBV4-1, the J gene TRBJ2-6; 10 bases map to TRBD1. The trim removed 4 bases at V and 1 base at J, leaving 4 bases unmatched. This CDR3 is 17 amino acids long. In germline, CDR1 is MGHRA, CDR2 YSYEKL. The CDR3 reads CASSLDRGLSGANVLTF. DNA for the CDR3: TGCGCCAGCAGCCTGGACAGGGGGTTGTCTGGGGCCAACGTCCTGACTTTC.

This clone was picked up a small number of times. The chain has TRBV7-9 and TRBJ2-7, with a possible D match to TRBD2 (5 bases). The germline gives CDR1 SEHNR, CDR2 FQNEAQ (reference sequence). V was pared by 1 base and J by 0 bases, with 10 bases between. This CDR3 contains 15 residues. The CDR3 here is CASSLEEAGSYEQYF. CDR3 DNA: TGTGCCAGCAGCTTAGAAGAGGCGGGCTCCTACGAGCAGTACTTC. Together with reference TRBV7-9 and TRBJ2-7, the CDR3 gives the full variable domain: DTGVSQNPRHKITKRGQNVTFRCDPISEHNRLYWYRQTLGQGPEFLTYFQNEAQLEKSRLLSDRFSAERPKGSFSTLEIQRTEQGDSAMYLCASSLEEAGSYEQYFGPGTRLTVT.